These 21 T cell receptor beta chains came from one sample sequenced in a study of T cell changes during pregnancy in multiple sclerosis. Clones were sequenced by immunoSEQ multiplex PCR, and TCRdb holds only the in-frame ones, with some missing. This table has tens of thousands of clones, over 90% appearing once. The sequences come from CD4+ T cells from peripheral blood mononuclear cells, collected in the third trimester of pregnancy. The origin of the receptors is a female donor with multiple sclerosis, enrolled in a pregnancy study.

This clone was seen only once. V usage is TRBV27 and J usage is TRBJ1-4, with D tentatively TRBD1 (6 bases). The CDR3 spans 16 residues. CDR1 and CDR2 from the germline V gene are MNHEY and SMNVEV (reference sequence). Trimming took 0 bases from V and 8 from J, leaving 16 bases between them. The chain's CDR3 is CASSLSGAGAEEKLFF. DNA for the CDR3: TGTGCCAGCAGTTTATCGGGGGCAGGGGCAGAAGAAAAACTGTTTTTT. Supplemented by reference TRBV27 and TRBJ1-4, the full variable domain reads EAQVTQNPRYLITVTGKKLTVTCSQNMNHEYMSWYRQDPGLGLRQIYYSMNVEVTDKGDVPEGYKVSRKEKRNFPLILESPSPNQTSLYFCASSLSGAGAEEKLFFGSGTQLSVL.

Written as DNA, the CDR3 is TGTGCCAGCAGTTTAGACAGGGTCGAGCAGTACTTC. This codes for CASSLDRVEQYF. This sequence joins TRBV6-5 and TRBJ2-7, with 7 nucleotides matching TRBD1. The V gene's germline CDR1 is MNHEY and CDR2 SVGAGI. V shed 4 bases and J 6 bases; nucleotides not matched to a gene: 3. The CDR3 runs to 12 residues.

The rearrangement links TRBV5-6 to TRBJ2-6; the D gene is possibly TRBD1 (6 bases). The CDR3 totals 18 residues. The germline V gene encodes CDR1 SGHDT and CDR2 YYEEEE. V was clipped by 4 bases and J by 0 bases, with 17 bases between them. This CDR3 reads CASSDRDIRLSGANVLTF. The CDR3, as DNA: TGTGCCAGCAGCGACCGGGACATTCGCCTCTCTGGGGCCAACGTCCTGACTTTC.

The chain employs TRBV5-6 and TRBJ1-2; 7 bases align to TRBD1. This CDR3 has 15 residues. Per germline, CDR1 SGHDT and CDR2 YYEEEE. The junction had 6 bases not matched to a gene; V was cut back by 0 bases and J by 4 bases. CDR3 amino acids: CASSLGAGGTYGYTF. The CDR3 bases are TGTGCCAGCAGCTTGGGGGCAGGGGGGACCTATGGCTACACCTTC.

This chain links TRBV6-6 with TRBJ2-2; perhaps TRBD2 as D (7 bases). Trimming took off 7 bases at V and 1 base at J, with 13 bases between the two ends. Germline V CDR1 and CDR2: MNHNY, SVGAGI (reference sequence). CDR3 length: 15 amino acids. CDR3 sequence reads: CASTVGGQNTGELFF. The CDR3, as DNA: TGTGCCAGCACCGTGGGGGGGCAGAACACCGGGGAGCTGTTTTTT.

V usage is TRBV6-1 and J usage is TRBJ1-2, with unresolved D. Germline lookup yields CDR1 MNHNS and CDR2 SASEGT. The ends were cut back, 6 bases at V and 4 bases at J, with 9 bases in the middle. The CDR3 is 12 residues long. The CDR3 region has the DNA TGTGCCAGCAGCCAGGCTATCTATGGCTACACCTTC. It is translated as CASSQAIYGYTF.

V and J are TRBV5-5 and TRBJ1-1; a possible D gene is TRBD1 (5 bases). The germline V gene has CDR1 SGHKS and CDR2 YYEKEE (reference sequence). This CDR3 has 16 residues. V lost 0 bases and J lost 0, with 12 bases in between. CDR3 region: CASSLDSGGVNTEAFF. The CDR3 DNA reads TGTGCCAGCAGCTTGGATTCTGGGGGGGTGAACACTGAAGCTTTCTTT.

The gene calls are TRBV6-1 and TRBJ1-2, with unresolved D. The CDR3 extends over 17 amino acids. From germline, CDR1 is MNHNS and CDR2 SASEGT. V lost 1 base, J lost 3 bases, and 18 bases lay in between. CDR3 bases: TGTGCCAGCAGTGAAGTTGATTCAGTTCTCATTTACTATGGCTACACCTTC. Protein: CASSEVDSVLIYYGYTF.

The V gene is TRBV5-5, the J gene TRBJ1-6, with D perhaps TRBD1 (5 bases). V was pared by 2 bases and J by 7 bases, with 10 bases between. From germline, CDR1 is SGHKS and CDR2 YYEKEE (reference sequence). CDR3 length equals 14 residues. This CDR3 reads CASSFGGGNSPLHF. CDR3 sequence (DNA): TGTGCCAGCAGCTTTGGGGGAGGGAATTCACCCCTCCACTTT.

This chain links TRBV13 with TRBJ2-7, with D maybe TRBD2 (6 bases). There are 14 residues in the CDR3. Trimming took 5 bases from V and 3 from J, leaving 14 bases between them. CDR1 PRHDT and CDR2 FYEKMQ come from the germline V gene (reference sequence). The CDR3, as DNA: TGTGCCAGCAGCCCTTGGGGGGAAGACTACGAGCAGTACTTC. It yields the protein CASSPWGEDYEQYF.

V and J are TRBV4-2 and TRBJ2-7; 8 bases match TRBD2. With 1 base clipped from V and 4 bases from J, the junction kept 12 bases outside the gene matches. This CDR3 spans 17 amino acids. Germline CDR1 reads LGHNA; CDR2 reads YNFKEQ. CDR3 DNA: TGTGCCAGCAGCCAAGCAACTAGCGGAGGGCCGGTTTACGAGCAGTACTTC. This codes for CASSQATSGGPVYEQYF.

The table lists this clone with a few counts. The chain joins TRBV2 to TRBJ1-5; 10 nucleotides align to TRBD1. Germline CDR1 reads SNHLY; CDR2 reads FYNNEI. This CDR3 has 14 residues. V gave up 7 bases and J gave up 7 bases; unmatched junction bases: 7. The CDR3, as DNA: TGTGCCAGCAAGGGGGGACAGGGGCAACAGCCCCAGCATTTT. It translates to CASKGGQGQQPQHF.

The rearrangement joins TRBV6-5 to TRBJ1-1, with D hard to call. Germline-derived CDR1 and CDR2 are MNHEY and SVGAGI. Trimming took off 5 bases at V and 0 bases at J, with 7 bases between the two ends. CDR3 length: 13 residues. The CDR3 region is CASSTVMNTEAFF. DNA of the CDR3: TGTGCCAGCAGTACGGTAATGAACACTGAAGCTTTCTTT.

The chain is built from TRBV19 and TRBJ1-1, with 10 bases aligning to TRBD1. The V gene's germline CDR1 is LNHDA and CDR2 SQIVND (reference sequence). CDR3 length: 16 residues. J lost 4 bases, V lost 3 bases, and 8 bases had no gene match. This chain's CDR3 is CASSIRDRGFPTEAFF. The CDR3 bases are TGTGCCAGTAGTATCCGGGACAGGGGCTTCCCCACTGAAGCTTTCTTT.

This chain links TRBV6-5 with TRBJ2-7, with 8 bases identical to TRBD1. This CDR3 has 15 amino acids. Germline V lookup: CDR1 MNHEY, CDR2 SVGAGI. V was clipped by 0 bases and J by 3 bases; unmatched bases: 4. CDR3 region: CASSYSGTGFYEQYF. The CDR3 nucleotides are TGTGCCAGCAGTTACTCCGGGACAGGATTCTACGAGCAGTACTTC.

This clone was seen only once. The chain combines TRBV7-9 with TRBJ2-5, with TRBD2 identical over 11 bases. Germline V gives CDR1 SEHNR, CDR2 FQNEAQ (reference sequence). The V segment lost 5 bases and the J segment 5 bases; nucleotides outside the gene matches: 7. The CDR3 runs 15 residues. The CDR3 sequence is CASSLIAGGLETQYF. In DNA, the CDR3 is TGTGCCAGCAGCCTAATAGCGGGGGGGCTTGAGACCCAGTACTTC.

J is TRBJ1-6 and V is TRBV7-6; tentatively, D is TRBD1 (5 bases). The germline V gene has CDR1 SGHVS and CDR2 FNYEAQ. Trimming pared 1 base from V and 7 bases from J, leaving 17 bases between. This CDR3 has 17 residues. The CDR3 here is CASSLDAATAGNSPLHF. CDR3 bases: TGTGCCAGCAGCTTAGATGCCGCGACAGCAGGCAATTCACCCCTCCACTTT.

The chain employs TRBV19 and TRBJ1-5; 8 nucleotides agree with TRBD1. The CDR3 has 15 amino acids. V trimming: 5 bases; J trimming: 2 bases; junction bases outside the gene matches: 5. Germline values: CDR1 LNHDA, CDR2 SQIVND (reference sequence). In DNA form, the CDR3 reads TGTGCCAGTAGTCCCGACAGGGGTGGCAATCAGCCCCAGCATTTT. Translating gives CASSPDRGGNQPQHF. The full variable domain, rest sourced from reference TRBV19 and TRBJ1-5, is DGGITQSPKYLFRKEGQNVTLSCEQNLNHDAMYWYRQDPGQGLRLIYYSQIVNDFQKGDIAEGYSVSREKKESFPLTVTSAQKNPTAFYLCASSPDRGGNQPQHFGDGTRLSIL.

The rearrangement links TRBV2 to TRBJ2-2, with 7 bases identical to TRBD1. There are 17 residues in the CDR3. Germline V gene lookup returns CDR1 SNHLY and CDR2 FYNNEI. Trimming took 5 bases from V and 4 from J; bases not matched to a gene: 13. CDR3 residues: CASSSTGAPLSTGELFF. The DNA of the CDR3 is TGTGCCAGCAGTAGTACAGGGGCCCCTCTAAGCACCGGGGAGCTGTTTTTT.

The chain carries TRBV9 and TRBJ2-1, with 10 nucleotides matching TRBD1. The length of the CDR3 is 14 residues. Germline-derived CDR1 and CDR2 are SGDLS and YYNGEE. The V gene end was trimmed by 3 bases and the J gene end by 4 bases; junction bases not matched to a gene: 1. CDR3 protein: CASSEGQGYNEQFF. DNA for the CDR3: TGTGCCAGCAGCGAGGGACAGGGGTACAATGAGCAGTTCTTC.

The chain uses TRBV18 and TRBJ1-1; 8 nucleotides agree with TRBD1. Trimming cost V 6 bases and J 1 base; bases outside gene matches: 10. Germline CDR1 is KGHSH and CDR2 is LQKENI. This CDR3 is 16 amino acids long. For the CDR3, the DNA is TGTGCCAGCTCCCTCACAATTGGACAGGGGAACACTGAAGCTTTCTTT. Translating gives CASSLTIGQGNTEAFF.